This is a list of T cell receptor beta chains from one sample in a study of T-cell reconstitution after alpha-beta-depleted transplantation in children. One entry per CDR3 protein, called by TCRdb with MiXCR from the PCR reads. The repertoire holds about 640,000 distinct CDR3 sequences, with roughly 13% as singletons. The source material was PBMCs, mostly from graft donor cells, sampled 360 days after TCRalphabeta/CD19-depleted stem cell transplant. These receptors were taken from a male patient between 10 and 17 years old who had a stem cell transplant for acute myeloid leukemia, so the T cells may come from the graft donor. The CDR3 runs from the conserved cysteine through the conserved F or W. Fields, in order: V gene, J gene, CDR3 length, CDR3 protein.

V gene: TRBV5-6
J gene: TRBJ2-7
CDR3 length: 15
CDR3 protein: CASSVGGQGWSGQYF

V gene: TRBV12-3/TRBV12-4
J gene: TRBJ2-7
CDR3 length: 13
CDR3 protein: CASSLGLPYEQYF

V gene: TRBV9
J gene: TRBJ2-2
CDR3 length: 15
CDR3 protein: CASSVTQAGTGELFF

V gene: TRBV5-1
J gene: TRBJ2-2
CDR3 length: 15
CDR3 protein: CASSSGLAGTGELFF

V gene: TRBV28
J gene: TRBJ2-1
CDR3 length: 17
CDR3 protein: CASSHQLAGVYYNEQFF

V gene: TRBV29-1
J gene: TRBJ1-1
CDR3 length: 12
CDR3 protein: CSGGQGYTEAFF

V gene: TRBV28
J gene: TRBJ2-2
CDR3 length: 14
CDR3 protein: CASEQIFNTGELFF

V gene: TRBV11-1
J gene: TRBJ2-3
CDR3 length: 19
CDR3 protein: CASSPPPGLAVPTTDTQYF

V gene: TRBV4-3
J gene: TRBJ2-1
CDR3 length: 17
CDR3 protein: CASSQSRQASSYNEQFF

V gene: TRBV3-1
J gene: TRBJ2-5
CDR3 length: 16
CDR3 protein: CASSPPHGGPQETQYF

V gene: TRBV29-1
J gene: TRBJ1-2
CDR3 length: 13
CDR3 protein: CSVTGRLNYGYTF

V gene: TRBV20-1
J gene: TRBJ2-6
CDR3 length: 18
CDR3 protein: CSARDQGQASSGANVLTF

V gene: TRBV20-1
J gene: TRBJ2-1
CDR3 length: 14
CDR3 protein: CSARVPSGRGEQFF

V gene: TRBV7-3
J gene: TRBJ2-2
CDR3 length: 14
CDR3 protein: CASSQILQGGELFF

V gene: TRBV29-1
J gene: TRBJ2-1
CDR3 length: 16
CDR3 protein: CSVEDRVAGGAREQFF

V gene: TRBV29-1
J gene: TRBJ2-7
CDR3 length: 14
CDR3 protein: CSVEGPGQSYEQYF

V gene: TRBV5-1
J gene: TRBJ1-1
CDR3 length: 14
CDR3 protein: CASSLERVSTEAFF

V gene: TRBV28
J gene: TRBJ1-6
CDR3 length: 15
CDR3 protein: CASSFGDREYSPLHF

V gene: TRBV6-5
J gene: TRBJ1-4
CDR3 length: 16
CDR3 protein: CASSYPSPDRAEKLFF

V gene: TRBV27
J gene: TRBJ2-5
CDR3 length: 13
CDR3 protein: CASSISFGETQYF

V gene: TRBV7-3
J gene: TRBJ2-2
CDR3 length: 17
CDR3 protein: CASSELRGSRNTGELFF

V gene: TRBV9
J gene: TRBJ2-7
CDR3 length: 15
CDR3 protein: CASSATSGTSYEQYF

V gene: TRBV10-3
J gene: TRBJ2-1
CDR3 length: 18
CDR3 protein: CAISGTSGRAYSYNEQFF

V gene: TRBV7-2
J gene: TRBJ2-3
CDR3 length: 17
CDR3 protein: CASSLAGTSGITDTQYF

V gene: TRBV20-1
J gene: TRBJ2-1
CDR3 length: 14
CDR3 protein: CSASSGSSDNEQFF

V gene: TRBV7-6
J gene: TRBJ2-1
CDR3 length: 17
CDR3 protein: CASSLALRREAYNEQFF

V gene: TRBV7-7
J gene: TRBJ2-2
CDR3 length: 15
CDR3 protein: CASSFGIGGTGELFF

V gene: TRBV14
J gene: TRBJ2-7
CDR3 length: 21
CDR3 protein: CASSQDKVLRRPTPLRSEQYF

V gene: TRBV28
J gene: TRBJ1-2
CDR3 length: 15
CDR3 protein: CASSLGDRARVGYTF

V gene: TRBV4-2
J gene: TRBJ1-3
CDR3 length: 17
CDR3 protein: CASSQESPRGLGNTIYF

V gene: TRBV30
J gene: TRBJ2-3
CDR3 length: 13
CDR3 protein: CAWSLPQEDTQYF

V gene: TRBV14
J gene: TRBJ2-7
CDR3 length: 16
CDR3 protein: CASSQEGIRDSYEQYF

V gene: TRBV7-7
J gene: TRBJ2-1
CDR3 length: 14
CDR3 protein: CASSLEPGINEQFF

V gene: TRBV5-1
J gene: TRBJ2-3
CDR3 length: 20
CDR3 protein: CASSRGPDYGSGRFTDTQYF

V gene: TRBV20-1
J gene: TRBJ2-5
CDR3 length: 12
CDR3 protein: CSAARGQETQYF

V gene: TRBV6-2/TRBV6-3
J gene: TRBJ2-1
CDR3 length: 13
CDR3 protein: CASNNGPRNEQFF

V gene: TRBV5-6
J gene: TRBJ2-3
CDR3 length: 15
CDR3 protein: CASSRTSFRTDTQYF

V gene: TRBV7-8
J gene: TRBJ1-5
CDR3 length: 16
CDR3 protein: CASSSSMGQGVVPQHF

V gene: TRBV25-1
J gene: TRBJ2-1
CDR3 length: 15
CDR3 protein: CASSEYSGFHNEQFF

V gene: TRBV28
J gene: TRBJ1-5
CDR3 length: 14
CDR3 protein: CASTGGRGNQPQHF

V gene: TRBV7-6
J gene: TRBJ2-1
CDR3 length: 16
CDR3 protein: CASSVLTSGKSNEQFF

V gene: TRBV20-1
J gene: TRBJ2-3
CDR3 length: 14
CDR3 protein: CSASLAGGIDTQYF

V gene: TRBV20-1
J gene: TRBJ2-2
CDR3 length: 13
CDR3 protein: CSVRGEYTGELFF

V gene: TRBV20-1
J gene: TRBJ1-5
CDR3 length: 14
CDR3 protein: CSARDGRAHQPQHF

V gene: TRBV28
J gene: TRBJ1-1
CDR3 length: 14
CDR3 protein: CASSYSGGSTEAFF

V gene: TRBV6-5
J gene: TRBJ2-7
CDR3 length: 13
CDR3 protein: CASQSGSSYEQYF

V gene: TRBV4-3
J gene: TRBJ2-5
CDR3 length: 16
CDR3 protein: CASSQDGTSGQETQYF

V gene: TRBV20-1
J gene: TRBJ1-1
CDR3 length: 13
CDR3 protein: CSARVAGETEAFF

V gene: TRBV28
J gene: TRBJ2-4
CDR3 length: 15
CDR3 protein: CASSFSGTGAYIQYF